This paragraph covers one T cell receptor (beta chain) sequence. As yet, its antigen is unknown. Vbeta (60) and Jbeta (13) primers were used in the PCR. Data came from immunoSEQ multiplex PCR; TCRdb stores just in-frame clones and leaves some out. The sample has 130,000 to 150,000 clones, approximately 73% seen once. The sample belongs to a study of cytomegalovirus exposure and HLA in healthy donors. The study, taken as a whole, reports: Within an earlier analysis, most TCR beta V segments proved productive either about 87% or about 30% of the time. Immune exposure information comprised only CMV serostatus. In a later analysis, a genetic analysis reported fewer productive-TCR N-insertions in an Asian-associated ancestry cluster than the cohort average. Reports showed the classifier diagnosing cytomegalovirus status with high specificity and sensitivity.

This CDR3 is 15 amino acids long. V was pared by 6 bases and J by 3 bases, with 4 bases of the junction left unmatched. Germline V gene lookup returns CDR1 MRHNA and CDR2 SNTAGT. Sequencing was done on a sample of PBMCs. The clonotype comes from a woman under 30 in good health and CMV-seronegative. The chain joins TRBV6-4 to TRBJ2-3; 12 bases match TRBD2. CDR3 bases: TGTGCCAGCAGCTCTAGCGGGGGGGGGACAGATACGCAGTATTTT. As protein: CASSSSGGGTDTQYF.